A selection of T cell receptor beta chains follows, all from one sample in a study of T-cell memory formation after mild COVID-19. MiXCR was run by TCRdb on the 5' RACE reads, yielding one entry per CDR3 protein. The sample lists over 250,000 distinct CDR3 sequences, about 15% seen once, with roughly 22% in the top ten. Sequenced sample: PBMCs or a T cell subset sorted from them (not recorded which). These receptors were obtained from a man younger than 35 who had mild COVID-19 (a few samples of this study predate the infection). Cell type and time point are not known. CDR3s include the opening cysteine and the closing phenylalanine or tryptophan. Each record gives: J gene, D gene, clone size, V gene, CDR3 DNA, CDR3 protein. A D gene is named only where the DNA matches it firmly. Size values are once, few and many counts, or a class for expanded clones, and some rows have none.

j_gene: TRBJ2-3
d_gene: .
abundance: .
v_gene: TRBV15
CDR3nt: TGTGCCACCAGCAGAGATCGGACAGCCACAGATACGCAGTATTTT
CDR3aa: CATSRDRTATDTQYF

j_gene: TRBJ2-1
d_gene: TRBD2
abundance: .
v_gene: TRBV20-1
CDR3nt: TGCAGTGGAACAGGCGGGGGGGCAGGCAATGAGCAGTTCTTC
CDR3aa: CSGTGGGAGNEQFF

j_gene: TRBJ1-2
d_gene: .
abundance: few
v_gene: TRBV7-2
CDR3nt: TGTGCCAGCAGCTCGAAGGGACGATGGGGCTACACCTTC
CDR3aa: CASSSKGRWGYTF

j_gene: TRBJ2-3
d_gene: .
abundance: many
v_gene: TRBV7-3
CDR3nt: TGTGCCAGCAGCCAAGACACAGATACGCAGTATTTT
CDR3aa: CASSQDTDTQYF

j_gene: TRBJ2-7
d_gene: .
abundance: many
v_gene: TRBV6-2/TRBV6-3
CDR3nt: TGTGCCAGCAGTTACAGTCCGGCGGCCTTCTACGAGCAGTACTTC
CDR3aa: CASSYSPAAFYEQYF

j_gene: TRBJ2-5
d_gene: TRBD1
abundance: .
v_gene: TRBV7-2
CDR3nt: TGTGCCAGCAGCTCCGACAGGGACCAGACCCAGTACTTC
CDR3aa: CASSSDRDQTQYF

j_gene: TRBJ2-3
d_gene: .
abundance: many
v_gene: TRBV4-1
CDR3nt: TGCGCCAGCAGCGGGGGCGCAGGGGATACGCAGTATTTT
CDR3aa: CASSGGAGDTQYF

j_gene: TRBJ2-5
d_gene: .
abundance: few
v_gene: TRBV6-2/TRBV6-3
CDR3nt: TGTGCCAGCAGTTACCCCCTCCCCCGGACAGCTCAAGAGACCCAGTACTTC
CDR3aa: CASSYPLPRTAQETQYF

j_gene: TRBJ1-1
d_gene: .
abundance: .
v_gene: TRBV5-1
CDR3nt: TGCGCCAGCAAGGACACCCTGAACACTGAAGCTTTCTTT
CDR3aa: CASKDTLNTEAFF

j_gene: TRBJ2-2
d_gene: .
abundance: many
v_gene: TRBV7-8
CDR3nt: TGTGCCTGGGGACGGCTACTTCTGGGTTCGAACACCGGGGAGCTGTTTTTT
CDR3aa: CAWGRLLLGSNTGELFF

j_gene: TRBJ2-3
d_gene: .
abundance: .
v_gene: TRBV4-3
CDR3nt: TGCGCCAGCAGCCAAGATGGGGAGATGAAGCAGTATTTT
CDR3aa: CASSQDGEMKQYF

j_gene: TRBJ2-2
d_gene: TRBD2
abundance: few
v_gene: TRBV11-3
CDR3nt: TGTGCCAGCAGCCCGGGGGGGCAGTTATCCGGGGAGCTGTTTTTT
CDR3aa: CASSPGGQLSGELFF

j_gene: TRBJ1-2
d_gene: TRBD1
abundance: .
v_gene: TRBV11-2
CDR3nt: TGTGCCAGCAGCTCCACCTACAGGGGCAGTGGCTACACCTTC
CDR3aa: CASSSTYRGSGYTF

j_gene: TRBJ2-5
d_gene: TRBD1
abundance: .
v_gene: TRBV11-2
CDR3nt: TGTGCCAGCAGCCTCAGACAGGGCGGAGAGACCCAGTACTTC
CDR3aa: CASSLRQGGETQYF

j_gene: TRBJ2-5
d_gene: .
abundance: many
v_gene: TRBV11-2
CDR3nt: TGTGCCAGCAGCTTGAACGGGGCTCAAGAGACCCAGTACTTC
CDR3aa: CASSLNGAQETQYF

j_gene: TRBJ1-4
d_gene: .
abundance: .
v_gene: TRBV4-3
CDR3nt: TGCGCCAGCAGCCGGCTAGGGGAGGGTACTAATGAAAAACTGTTTTTT
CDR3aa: CASSRLGEGTNEKLFF

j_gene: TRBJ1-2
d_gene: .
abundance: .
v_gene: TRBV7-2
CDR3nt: TGTGCCAGCAGCTTAGATGGACCCTCGGTTGTAGTCACCTTC
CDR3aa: CASSLDGPSVVVTF

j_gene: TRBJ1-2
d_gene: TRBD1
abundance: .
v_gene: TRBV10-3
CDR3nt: TGTGCCGCGGGACAGGGGGGCTACACCTTC
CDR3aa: CAAGQGGYTF

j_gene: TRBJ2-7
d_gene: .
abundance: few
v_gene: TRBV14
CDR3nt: TGTGCCAGCAGCCAGCCGGGCCGTGGGGACGAGCAGTACTTC
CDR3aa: CASSQPGRGDEQYF

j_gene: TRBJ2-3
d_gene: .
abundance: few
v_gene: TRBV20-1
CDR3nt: TGCAGTGCTTCAGGTGGGCTAGCATATGATACGCAGTATTTT
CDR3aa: CSASGGLAYDTQYF

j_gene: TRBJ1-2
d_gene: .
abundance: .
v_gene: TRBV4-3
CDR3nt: TGCGCCAGCAGCCAAGGGGCCAGGGCGGCCGACTATGGCTACACCTTC
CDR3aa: CASSQGARAADYGYTF

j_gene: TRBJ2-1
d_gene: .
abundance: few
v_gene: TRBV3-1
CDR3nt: TGTGCCAGCAGCTTTACGGGCGAAGATGAGCAGTTCTTC
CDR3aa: CASSFTGEDEQFF

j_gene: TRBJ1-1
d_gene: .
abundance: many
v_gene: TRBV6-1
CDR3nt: TGTGCCAGCATCTTTCGTGCGGGCACTGAAGCTTTCTTT
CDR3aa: CASIFRAGTEAFF

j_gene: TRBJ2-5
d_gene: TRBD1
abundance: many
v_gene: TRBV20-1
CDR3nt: TGCAGTGCGCCGCAATTCGGGACAGTAGGGGAGACCCAGTACTTC
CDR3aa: CSAPQFGTVGETQYF

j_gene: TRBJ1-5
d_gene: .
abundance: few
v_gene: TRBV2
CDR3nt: TGTGCCAGCAGTGAAGAGGGGTATCAGCCCCAGCATTTT
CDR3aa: CASSEEGYQPQHF

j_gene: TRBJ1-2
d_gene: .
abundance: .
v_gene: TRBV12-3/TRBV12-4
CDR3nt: TGTGCCAGCAGCTCGGGACATCTTTCCGGCTACACCTTC
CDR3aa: CASSSGHLSGYTF

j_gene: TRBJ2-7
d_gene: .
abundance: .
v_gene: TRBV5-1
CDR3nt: TGCGCCAGCCCTCCGCGAGGGGCCTACGAGCAGTACTTC
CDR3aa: CASPPRGAYEQYF

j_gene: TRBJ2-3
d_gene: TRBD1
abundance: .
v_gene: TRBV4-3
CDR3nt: TGCGCCAGCAGCCAAGATCCGGGACAGGGTGCAGATACGCAGTATTTT
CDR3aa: CASSQDPGQGADTQYF

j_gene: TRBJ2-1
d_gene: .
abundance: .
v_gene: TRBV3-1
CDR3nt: TGTGCCAGCAGCCAAGAGGGAACTTTGAGGCCATACGAGCAGTTCTTC
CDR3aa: CASSQEGTLRPYEQFF

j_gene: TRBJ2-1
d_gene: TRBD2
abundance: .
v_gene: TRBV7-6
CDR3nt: TGTGCCAGCAGCCCCGTCGGGAGGGCCACTGAGCAGTTCTTC
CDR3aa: CASSPVGRATEQFF

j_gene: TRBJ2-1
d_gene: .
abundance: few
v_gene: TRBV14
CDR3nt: TGTGCCAGCAGCTCGGTGGGCTGGAGCAGCTCCTACAATGAGCAGTTCTTC
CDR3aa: CASSSVGWSSSYNEQFF

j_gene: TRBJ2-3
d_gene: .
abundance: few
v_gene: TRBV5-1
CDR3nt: TGCGCCAGCAGCTTGACGTCTAGCCTGGGGGATACGCAGTATTTT
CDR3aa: CASSLTSSLGDTQYF

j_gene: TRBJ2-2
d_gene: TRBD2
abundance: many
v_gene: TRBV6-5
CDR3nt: TGTGCCAGCAGCCGAAACCTAGCGGCGAACACCGGGGAGCTGTTTTTT
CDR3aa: CASSRNLAANTGELFF

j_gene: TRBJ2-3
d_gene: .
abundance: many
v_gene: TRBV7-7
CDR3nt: TGTGCCAGCAGCTTAAAGGCCGGAGAGGCCGCAGATACGCAGTATTTT
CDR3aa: CASSLKAGEAADTQYF

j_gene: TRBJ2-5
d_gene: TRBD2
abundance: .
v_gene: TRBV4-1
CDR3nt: TGCGCCAGCAGCCCCTTTGGCGGGGGGCAAGAGACCCAGTACTTC
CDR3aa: CASSPFGGGQETQYF

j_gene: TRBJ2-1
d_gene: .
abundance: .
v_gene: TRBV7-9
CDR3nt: TGTGCCAGCAGCTTTCCAAGGGGTACGGACAATGAGCAGTTCTTC
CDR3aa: CASSFPRGTDNEQFF

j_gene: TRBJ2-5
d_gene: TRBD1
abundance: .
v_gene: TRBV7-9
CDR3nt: TGTGCCAGCAGCCGAGGACAGGGAGGAGAGACCCAGTACTTC
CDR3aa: CASSRGQGGETQYF

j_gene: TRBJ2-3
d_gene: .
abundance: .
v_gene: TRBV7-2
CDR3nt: TGTGCCAGCAGCCTGCTCGCGGGGACTAGCACAGATACGCAGTATTTT
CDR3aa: CASSLLAGTSTDTQYF

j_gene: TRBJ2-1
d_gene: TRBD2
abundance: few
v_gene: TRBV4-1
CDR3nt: TGCGCCAGCAGCCACCCGGGCGGGAGCTCCTACAATGAGCAGTTCTTC
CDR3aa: CASSHPGGSSYNEQFF

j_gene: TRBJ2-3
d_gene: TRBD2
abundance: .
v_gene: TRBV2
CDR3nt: TGTGCCAGCAGTTCTCATGATAGCGGGGGCCGGGGGTATTTT
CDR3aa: CASSSHDSGGRGYF

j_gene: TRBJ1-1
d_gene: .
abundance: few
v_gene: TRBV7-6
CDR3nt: TGTGCCAGCAGCTTCCGGGGCCTGAACACTGAAGCTTTCTTT
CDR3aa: CASSFRGLNTEAFF